This entry lists 30 T cell receptor beta chains sequenced from one sample in a study of control samples from healthy donors and cancer patients. Sequencing used immunoSEQ multiplex PCR; TCRdb keeps in-frame clones, though not all of them. The table includes over 100,000 clones, roughly 90% detected once. Sequencing was done on a sample of blood. These receptors were obtained from a woman between 45 and 60 years old in good health.

This clone was picked up one time. The gene calls are TRBV20-1 and TRBJ2-1, with D hard to call. The V end lost 2 bases, the J end lost 6 bases, and 5 bases lay between the germline ends. This CDR3 spans 11 amino acids. Germline CDR1 reads DFQATT; CDR2 reads SNEGSKA (reference sequence). Written as DNA, the CDR3 is TGCAGTGCTAGACTTCTCAATGAGCAGTTCTTC. Translating it yields CSARLLNEQFF.

The chain employs TRBV5-1 and TRBJ1-2, with D tentatively TRBD1 (6 bases). The V gene lost 0 bases and the J gene lost 4 bases, with 16 bases spanning the gap. This CDR3 region has 16 residues. The germline V gene encodes CDR1 SGHRS and CDR2 YFSETQ. In DNA, the CDR3 is TGCGCCAGCAGCTTGGGGAAGAAAGGGGGAGGCTATGGCTACACCTTC. Translated, it gives CASSLGKKGGGYGYTF.

Here the CDR3 reads CASSVGRTGTSAPDTQYF. CDR3 nucleotide sequence: TGTGCCAGCAGCGTAGGACGGACCGGGACTAGCGCTCCAGATACGCAGTATTTT. The J gene is TRBJ2-3, the V gene TRBV9; 10 bases are a match to TRBD2. Germline loops: CDR1 SGDLS, CDR2 YYNGEE. The CDR3 covers 18 residues. The junction had 11 bases not matched to a gene; V was cut back by 0 bases and J by 4 bases.

The V gene is TRBV4-2, the J gene TRBJ1-1, with D maybe TRBD1 (6 bases). V was pared by 1 base and J by 5 bases, with 14 bases between. Per germline, CDR1 LGHNA and CDR2 YNFKEQ. This CDR3 has 15 residues. The CDR3 protein is CASSQAPQGRTEAFF. The DNA for the CDR3 is TGTGCCAGCAGCCAAGCCCCACAGGGAAGGACTGAAGCTTTCTTT.

This clone was counted a single time. The rearrangement links TRBV19 to TRBJ1-1, with TRBD1 matching over 9 bases. V was pared by 5 bases and J by 2 bases, with 3 bases of the junction left unmatched. Per the germline V gene, CDR1 is LNHDA and CDR2 is SQIVND (reference sequence). The CDR3 totals 14 residues. CDR3 in DNA: TGTGCCAGTAGTCCTACAGGGGGCAACACTGAAGCTTTCTTT. This translates into CASSPTGGNTEAFF.

The rearrangement links TRBV6-2 or TRBV6-3 to TRBJ2-7; 7 bases are shared with TRBD2. Germline-derived CDR1 and CDR2 are MNHEY and SVGEGT. The CDR3 has 14 amino acids. V was clipped by 4 bases and J by 1 base; unmatched bases: 4. CDR3 residues: CASSLGGLSYEQYV. The CDR3, as DNA: TGTGCCAGCAGTTTGGGGGGACTATCCTACGAGCAGTACGTC.

This chain links TRBV12-5 with TRBJ2-1; 9 positions match TRBD2. The V gene's germline CDR1 is LGHNT and CDR2 FRNRAP. Unmatched junction bases numbered 6, after V lost 0 bases and J lost 6 bases. This CDR3 comprises 16 residues. In DNA form, the CDR3 reads TGTGCTAGTGGTTTGGTACTGGGGCGGGAGGGCAATGAGCAGTTCTTC. It codes for CASGLVLGREGNEQFF.

The chain is built from TRBV6-5 and TRBJ2-1; the D gene is possibly TRBD1 (6 bases). With 6 bases removed from V and 9 bases from J, the gap between germline ends came to 21 bases. The CDR3 loop spans 15 amino acids. CDR1 and CDR2 (germline): MNHEY, SVGAGI. The DNA of the CDR3 is TGTGCCAGCAGCCAGCAACAGGGAATCACTGGTGAGCAGTTCTTC. Translating it yields CASSQQQGITGEQFF.

This chain links TRBV7-9 with TRBJ1-2; D is uncertain. Germline V gene data show CDR1 as SEHNR and CDR2 as FQNEAQ (reference sequence). The CDR3 has 13 amino acids. Trimming took 11 bases from V and 5 from J, leaving 18 bases between them. The CDR3 DNA sequence: TGTGCCGGTACCGACGAGGGTGGGTATGGCTACACCTTC. It translates to CAGTDEGGYGYTF.

This chain uses TRBV6-1 with TRBJ2-2; D gene uncertain. Trimming cost V 2 bases and J 6 bases, with 7 bases left between them. This CDR3 has 13 amino acids. Germline V gene data show CDR1 as MNHNS and CDR2 as SASEGT. The CDR3: CASSELVPGELFF. The CDR3 bases are TGTGCCAGCAGTGAACTAGTGCCCGGGGAGCTGTTTTTT.

J is TRBJ1-3 and V is TRBV9; weak D call: TRBD1 (6 bases). Between the trimmed V and J ends, which lost 7 bases and 4 bases, there was a span of 15 bases. The CDR3 consists of 14 residues. In germline, CDR1 is SGDLS, CDR2 YYNGEE. The CDR3 nucleotides are TGTGCCAGCGGAGGAGGGGGTGCCGGAAACACCATATATTTT. It specifies CASGGGGAGNTIYF.

The V and J genes are TRBV30 and TRBJ2-1; 8 bases fit TRBD2. The V segment lost 2 bases and the J segment 7 bases; nucleotides outside the gene matches: 7. The CDR3 extends over 14 amino acids. The V gene's germline CDR1 is GTSNPN and CDR2 SVGIG (reference sequence). The CDR3 bases are TGTGCCTGGAGTAGCGGGAGAGTGGGAAATGAGCAGTTCTTC. This sequence encodes CAWSSGRVGNEQFF.

The rearrangement links TRBV11-1 to TRBJ2-2; 7 bases agree with TRBD2. V trimming: 1 base; J trimming: 1 base; junction bases outside the gene matches: 0. There are 15 residues in the CDR3. Per germline, CDR1 SGHAT and CDR2 FQDESV (reference sequence). CDR3 DNA sequence: TGTGCCAGCAGCTTAGGGGGGGGGAACACCGGGGAGCTGTTTTTT. Amino acids: CASSLGGGNTGELFF.

The V gene is TRBV18, the J gene TRBJ1-2; a possible D gene is TRBD1 (5 bases). From germline, CDR1 is KGHSH and CDR2 LQKENI. Trimming removed 6 bases at V and 4 bases at J, with 12 bases between. The CDR3 is 13 amino acids. CDR3 coding DNA: TGTGCCAGCTCCCAAGACAGTAGCTATGGCTACACCTTC. Its translation: CASSQDSSYGYTF. Together with reference TRBV18 and TRBJ1-2, the CDR3 gives the full variable domain: NAGVMQNPRHLVRRRGQEARLRCSPMKGHSHVYWYRQLPEEGLKFMVYLQKENIIDESGMPKERFSAEFPKEGPSILRIQQVVRGDSAAYFCASSQDSSYGYTFGSGTRLTVV.

The CDR3 is CASSPIQGPRNEQFF. The CDR3 coding sequence is TGTGCCAGCAGCCCCATCCAAGGACCTAGAAATGAGCAGTTCTTC. This chain links TRBV6-2 or TRBV6-3 with TRBJ2-1; D is undetermined. V lost 6 bases to trimming and J lost 7 bases, with 19 bases between them. Germline CDR1 is MNHEY and CDR2 is SVGEGT. CDR3 length equals 15 residues.

The V and J genes are TRBV2 and TRBJ2-1; the match to TRBD1 covers 8 bases. V lost 5 bases, J lost 7 bases, and 13 bases stayed unmatched. The CDR3 totals 16 residues. Germline CDR1 is SNHLY and CDR2 is FYNNEI. CDR3: CASSIRTGTGTNEQFF. DNA of the CDR3: TGTGCCAGCAGTATACGTACCGGGACAGGCACGAATGAGCAGTTCTTC.

The genes are TRBV7-3 and TRBJ2-1, with 14 bases aligning to TRBD2. This CDR3 spans 16 amino acids. Unmatched junction bases numbered 8, after V lost 5 bases and J lost 8 bases. Germline values: CDR1 SGHTA, CDR2 FQGTGA. The CDR3, as DNA: TGTGCCAGCAGCCCGACTAGCGGGGGGGCCTCGGATGAGCAGTTCTTC. It specifies CASSPTSGGASDEQFF.

This chain uses TRBV29-1 with TRBJ1-2; perhaps TRBD1 as D (6 bases). Germline V gene sequence: CDR1 SQVTM, CDR2 ANQGSEA. The CDR3 sequence is 13 residues long. Trimming removed 6 bases from V and 5 bases from J, with 16 bases in between. Here the CDR3 reads CSVPGTFHYGYTF. As DNA, the CDR3 is TGCAGCGTCCCCGGGACATTCCATTATGGCTACACCTTC.

The V and J genes are TRBV11-3 and TRBJ2-3; D may be TRBD2 (5 bases). Germline V gene lookup returns CDR1 SGHNT and CDR2 YENEEA. The CDR3 is made up of 13 amino acids. Trimming left V 6 bases short and J 2 bases short, with 9 bases between. The CDR3, as DNA: TGTGCCAGCAGGGACTCGGACACAGATACGCAGTATTTT. Its protein product is CASRDSDTDTQYF. The complete variable domain, with remaining parts taken from reference TRBV11-3 and TRBJ2-3, reads EAGVVQSPRYKIIEKKQPVAFWCNPISGHNTLYWYLQNLGQGPELLIRYENEEAVDDSQLPKDRFSAERLKGVDSTLKIQPAELGDSAVYLCASRDSDTDTQYFGPGTRLTVL.

The rearrangement links TRBV7-2 to TRBJ1-3; 8 bases map to TRBD1. The V segment lost 3 bases and the J segment 4 bases; nucleotides outside the gene matches: 5. This CDR3 is built from 15 residues. Germline values: CDR1 SGHTA, CDR2 FQGNSA. This CDR3 is CASSLDRVEGNTIYF. CDR3 nucleotides: TGTGCCAGCAGCTTGGACAGGGTTGAGGGAAACACCATATATTTT.

The V and J genes are TRBV7-3 and TRBJ2-6; no firm D call. V shed 5 bases and J shed 4 bases, with 9 bases lying between them. Per germline, CDR1 SGHTA and CDR2 FQGTGA. The CDR3 runs to 14 residues. For the CDR3, the DNA is TGTGCCAGCAGCACATCCTCGGGGGCCAACGTCCTGACTTTC. It translates to CASSTSSGANVLTF.

This rearrangement joins TRBV24-1 to TRBJ1-5; 8 bases are shared with TRBD1. V lost 0 bases to trimming and J lost 6 bases; unmatched junction nucleotides: 6. The CDR3 length is 16 residues. Per germline, CDR1 KGHDR and CDR2 SFDVKD. CDR3 nucleotides: TGTGCCACCAGTGATTTGACAGGGGGAGTAGGTCAGCCCCAGCATTTT. It is translated as CATSDLTGGVGQPQHF.

The chain carries TRBV6-5 and TRBJ1-2; TRBD1 might be the D (5 bases). The germline V gene encodes CDR1 MNHEY and CDR2 SVGAGI. CDR3 length: 13 amino acids. V dropped 2 bases and J dropped 3 bases, with 7 bases sitting between them. The CDR3 DNA reads TGTGCCAGCAGTTACGGGGCAGACTATGGCTACACCTTC. Its protein product is CASSYGADYGYTF.

This chain joins TRBV23-1 and TRBJ2-2; no firm D call. TRBV23-1 is an ORF, with its function uncertain. Trimming took 3 bases from V and 5 from J, leaving 10 bases between them. CDR3 length equals 14 residues. CDR3 nucleotide sequence: TGCGCCAGCAGTCAGACGATGACGACCGGGGAGCTGTTTTTT. The encoded protein is CASSQTMTTGELFF.

V usage is TRBV3-1 (or the pseudogene TRBV3-2) and J usage is TRBJ1-2; 7 bases are shared with TRBD1. Germline V gene data show CDR1 as LGHDT and CDR2 as YNNKEL (reference sequence). Germline trimming cut 4 bases from V and 4 bases from J; bases unmatched to any gene: 0. This CDR3 contains 12 residues. The CDR3 loop reads CASSRDSYGYTF. CDR3 nucleotide sequence: TGTGCCAGCAGCCGGGACAGCTATGGCTACACCTTC.

The CDR3 bases are TGTGCCAGCAGAAGGGGTTTTGGCACAGATACGCAGTATTTT. This encodes CASRRGFGTDTQYF. The chain carries TRBV7-2 and TRBJ2-3, with a possible D match to TRBD1 (5 bases). CDR3 length: 14 residues. The V end was cut by 6 bases, the J end by 1 base, with 11 bases between. Germline values: CDR1 SGHTA, CDR2 FQGNSA.

The V call is TRBV18, the J call TRBJ1-2; D is unclear. From germline, CDR1 is KGHSH and CDR2 LQKENI. The CDR3 length is 13 residues. Trimming removed 3 bases from V and 5 bases from J, with 10 bases in between. CDR3 sequence reads: CASSPGENYGYTF. The CDR3, as DNA: TGTGCCAGCTCACCTGGGGAAAATTATGGCTACACCTTC. The full variable domain, its missing parts supplied by reference TRBV18 and TRBJ1-2, is NAGVMQNPRHLVRRRGQEARLRCSPMKGHSHVYWYRQLPEEGLKFMVYLQKENIIDESGMPKERFSAEFPKEGPSILRIQQVVRGDSAAYFCASSPGENYGYTFGSGTRLTVV.

The V call is TRBV7-2, the J call TRBJ2-3, with 8 positions matching TRBD1. Germline V gives CDR1 SGHTA, CDR2 FQGNSA. Trimming removed 3 bases from V and 2 bases from J; junction bases left unmatched: 7. The CDR3 loop spans 16 amino acids. The CDR3 coding sequence is TGTGCCAGCAGCTTGGACAGGGCCTCTCACACAGATACGCAGTATTTT. Its translation: CASSLDRASHTDTQYF.

This chain links TRBV12-5 with TRBJ1-1; no firm D call. Germline lookup yields CDR1 LGHNT and CDR2 FRNRAP. Trimming left V 1 base short and J 1 base short, with 1 base between. The CDR3 is 12 amino acids. The CDR3 bases are TGTGCTAGTGGTTTGGGGAACACTGAAGCTTTCTTT. It specifies CASGLGNTEAFF. Supplemented by reference TRBV12-5 and TRBJ1-1, the full variable domain reads DARVTQTPRHKVTEMGQEVTMRCQPILGHNTVFWYRQTMMQGLELLAYFRNRAPLDDSGMPKDRFSAEMPDATLATLKIQPSEPRDSAVYFCASGLGNTEAFFGQGTRLTVV.

This chain connects TRBV7-9 to TRBJ2-1; the D call may be TRBD1 or TRBD2 (5 bases each). Germline V gene lookup returns CDR1 SEHNR and CDR2 FQNEAQ (reference sequence). V lost 2 bases and J 6 bases, leaving 14 bases between the germline ends. The CDR3 totals 15 residues. The CDR3 DNA is TGTGCCAGCAGCTTAATAGGGACCGAGAGCAATGAGCAGTTCTTC. It encodes CASSLIGTESNEQFF.